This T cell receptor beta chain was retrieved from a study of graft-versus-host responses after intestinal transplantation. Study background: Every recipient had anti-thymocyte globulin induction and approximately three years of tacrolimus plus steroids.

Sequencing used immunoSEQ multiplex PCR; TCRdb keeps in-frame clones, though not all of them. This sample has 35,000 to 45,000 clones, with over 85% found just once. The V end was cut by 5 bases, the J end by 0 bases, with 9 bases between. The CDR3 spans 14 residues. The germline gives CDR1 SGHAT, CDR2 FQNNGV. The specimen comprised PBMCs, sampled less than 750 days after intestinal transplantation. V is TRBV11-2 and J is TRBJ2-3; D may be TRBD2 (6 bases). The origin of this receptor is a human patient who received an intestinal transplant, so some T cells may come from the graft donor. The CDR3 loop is CASSPLASTDTQYF. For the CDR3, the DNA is TGTGCCAGCAGCCCACTAGCTAGCACAGATACGCAGTATTTT.